The 25 T cell receptor beta chains presented below share a single source sample, sequenced in a study of vaccination effects on CD4 cells after COVID-19. Clones were sequenced by immunoSEQ multiplex PCR, and TCRdb holds only the in-frame ones, with some missing. The table records 30,000 to 40,000 clones, about 66% of them present only once. What these receptors recognize is not known. Using viral peptide pools, the ViraFEST assay grew out antigen-specific CD4+ T cells prior to sequencing. Subsequent to a culture period of under 11 days, CD4+ T cells were isolated. Participants received two doses of either the BNT162b2 or mRNA-1273 vaccine. The sample was CD4+ T cells from PBMCs cultured with SARS-CoV-2 spike peptides, taken after COVID-19 vaccination. The receptors come from a human donor who received a COVID-19 vaccine.

J is TRBJ2-7 and V is TRBV7-2; tentatively, D is TRBD2 (6 bases). Germline assignment: CDR1 SGHTA and CDR2 FQGNSA. V gave up 1 base and J gave up 2 bases, with 18 bases separating them. This CDR3 contains 17 residues. The CDR3, as DNA: TGTGCCAGCAGCTTAGGGGCGTCGACGGGACTCACCTACGAGCAGTACTTC. Translated, it gives CASSLGASTGLTYEQYF. The full variable domain, its missing parts supplied by reference TRBV7-2 and TRBJ2-7, is GAGVSQSPSNKVTEKGKDVELRCDPISGHTALYWYRQSLGQGLEFLIYFQGNSAPDKSGLPSDRFSAERTGGSVSTLTIQRTQQEDSAVYLCASSLGASTGLTYEQYFGPGTRLTVT.

The rearrangement links TRBV5-8 to TRBJ2-5, with 10 nucleotides matching TRBD2. The CDR3 runs 14 residues. J gave up 5 bases and V 4 bases, and 5 bases lay outside the gene matches. CDR1 and CDR2 (germline): SGHTS, YDEGEE. In DNA, the CDR3 is TGTGCCAGCAGCCTAGCGGGAGAACGTGAGACCCAGTACTTC. This gives the protein CASSLAGERETQYF.

The V gene is TRBV5-1, the J gene TRBJ2-5; TRBD1 might be the D (6 bases). The germline CDR1 and CDR2 sequences are SGHRS and YFSETQ. CDR3 size: 16 residues. Trimming left V 4 bases short and J 1 base short, with 17 bases between. Here the CDR3 reads CASSAHLVGGQETQYF. CDR3 DNA sequence: TGCGCCAGCAGCGCCCATCTGGTAGGGGGCCAAGAGACCCAGTACTTC.

CDR3 bases: TGTGCCAGCAGTTTATCCCCGAGCGGGAGTGTGTATGAGCAGTTCTTC. This encodes CASSLSPSGSVYEQFF. The rearrangement links TRBV27 to TRBJ2-1, with 8 bases lining up with TRBD2. The CDR3 has 16 residues. CDR1 and CDR2 from the germline V gene are MNHEY and SMNVEV (reference sequence). V dropped 0 bases and J dropped 8; count of bases not matched to a gene: 9.

The V gene is TRBV3-1 (or the pseudogene TRBV3-2), the J gene TRBJ2-7; D ambiguous. V gave up 4 bases and J gave up 0 bases, with 7 bases separating them. Germline CDR1 is LGHDT and CDR2 is YNNKEL (reference sequence). The CDR3 spans 13 residues. This CDR3 reads CASSLQPSYEQYF. CDR3 DNA: TGTGCCAGCAGCCTTCAGCCCTCCTACGAGCAGTACTTC.

The chain is built from TRBV6-5 and TRBJ1-3; D gene ambiguous. The CDR3 is made up of 15 amino acids. In germline, CDR1 is MNHEY, CDR2 SVGAGI. Trimming shortened V by 1 base and J by 3 bases, and 10 bases separated the two germline ends. CDR3 in amino acids: CASSYLGFGGNTIYF. CDR3 sequence (DNA): TGTGCCAGCAGTTACTTAGGTTTTGGTGGAAACACCATATATTTT.

The chain links TRBV11-2 to TRBJ1-2; the D is unclear. Trimming left V 0 bases short and J 8 bases short, with 19 bases between. The germline V gene encodes CDR1 SGHAT and CDR2 FQNNGV. This CDR3 region has 16 residues. The CDR3 here is CASSLDRTAPMDGYTF. The CDR3 bases are TGTGCCAGCAGCTTAGATCGAACAGCACCAATGGACGGCTACACCTTC.

The chain carries TRBV10-3 and TRBJ2-7, with 7 bases matching TRBD2. Germline loops: CDR1 ENHRY, CDR2 SYGVKD. The CDR3 has 15 residues. V lost 2 bases, J lost 4 bases, and 8 bases stayed unmatched. DNA of the CDR3: TGTGCCATCAGTGAGGGGGGGGTAGTAAGGTACGAGCAGTACTTC. This codes for CAISEGGVVRYEQYF.

The V gene is TRBV5-1, the J gene TRBJ2-1; 8 bases are a match to TRBD2. The CDR3 is 16 amino acids. Germline CDR1 reads SGHRS; CDR2 reads YFSETQ. The J segment lost 12 bases and the V segment lost 0 bases, leaving 14 bases of the junction unmatched. The CDR3 nucleotides read TGCGCCAGCAGCTTGGAGTCGGCGGGGGGCCGGGTTGGGCAGTTCTTC. Its translation is CASSLESAGGRVGQFF.

This chain links TRBV29-1 with TRBJ2-3; 10 bases are shared with TRBD2. V shed 4 bases, J shed 2 bases, and the junction held 9 bases outside the gene matches. The V gene's germline CDR1 is SQVTM and CDR2 ANQGSEA. This CDR3 is 16 amino acids long. This CDR3 is CSVVTVAGGPTDTQYF. CDR3 DNA sequence: TGCAGCGTTGTCACGGTAGCGGGAGGTCCCACAGATACGCAGTATTTT.

In its sample, this clone was seen once. The chain carries TRBV3-1 (or the pseudogene TRBV3-2) and TRBJ2-1; TRBD1 is a possible D gene (5 bases). The V gene lost 1 base and the J gene lost 4 bases, with 5 bases spanning the gap. The CDR3 runs to 13 residues. CDR1 and CDR2 (germline): LGHDT, YNNKEL (reference sequence). CDR3 coding DNA: TGTGCCAGCAGCCAAGGACAGTACAATGAGCAGTTCTTC. Translating it yields CASSQGQYNEQFF.

The CDR3 DNA reads as TGTGCCAGCAACAGGGATAATAATGAAAAACTGTTTTTT. Translation: CASNRDNNEKLFF. This chain uses TRBV2 with TRBJ1-4, with a possible D match to TRBD1 (6 bases). The V gene lost 7 bases and the J gene lost 4 bases, with 10 bases spanning the gap. Germline V gives CDR1 SNHLY, CDR2 FYNNEI. There are 13 residues in the CDR3.

The chain carries TRBV7-8 and TRBJ2-7; D gene unclear. From germline, CDR1 is SGHVS and CDR2 FQNEAQ. V lost 6 bases and J lost 5, with 17 bases in between. This CDR3 is built from 14 residues. CDR3 sequence reads: CASSRVLVHDEQYF. CDR3 sequence (DNA): TGTGCCAGCAGTCGGGTGCTTGTTCACGACGAGCAGTACTTC.

The chain has TRBV5-1 and TRBJ1-1; 8 bases line up with TRBD1. Looked up from germline, CDR1 is SGHRS and CDR2 is YFSETQ. The junction had 3 bases not matched to a gene; V was cut back by 4 bases and J by 4 bases. CDR3 size: 13 residues. The DNA for the CDR3 is TGCGCCAGCAGCGTAACAGGGGGCACTGAAGCTTTCTTT. Protein product: CASSVTGGTEAFF.

This clone has just a few counts. The rearrangement uses TRBV7-9 and TRBJ2-7; D remains ambiguous. This CDR3 has 11 residues. The germline V gene has CDR1 SEHNR and CDR2 FQNEAQ (reference sequence). Trimming removed 2 bases at V and 3 bases at J, with 2 bases between. The CDR3 protein is CASSLNYEQYF. For the CDR3, the DNA is TGTGCCAGCAGCTTAAACTACGAGCAGTACTTC.

The gene calls are TRBV2 and TRBJ1-5, with a tentative D call TRBD1 (6 bases). Germline V gene lookup returns CDR1 SNHLY and CDR2 FYNNEI. V was pared by 8 bases and J by 4 bases, with 18 bases between. CDR3 size: 15 residues. The CDR3 DNA follows: TGTGCCAGCGGGAGGGCGGGGGGCGAGAATCAGCCCCAGCATTTT. Protein: CASGRAGGENQPQHF.

This clone was seen a single time. The V gene is TRBV4-1, the J gene TRBJ2-7; 7 bases fit TRBD1. Losses at the gene ends were 4 bases for V and 2 bases for J; bases not matched to a gene: 5. The CDR3 consists of 14 residues. Germline CDR1 is MGHRA and CDR2 is YSYEKL. CDR3 nucleotides: TGCGCCAGCAGCCTCTACAGGGGCGCCTACGAGCAGTACTTC. Encoded protein: CASSLYRGAYEQYF.

The chain is built from TRBV7-2 and TRBJ1-2; D unresolved. This CDR3 is 13 amino acids long. CDR1 SGHTA and CDR2 FQGNSA come from the germline V gene. V dropped 5 bases and J dropped 8 bases, with 15 bases sitting between them. The CDR3 here is CASSKPSVRGYTF. The DNA for the CDR3 is TGTGCCAGCAGCAAACCCTCGGTTCGGGGCTACACCTTC.

J is TRBJ2-7 and V is TRBV13; TRBD1 is a possible D gene (6 bases). The V end lost 5 bases, the J end lost 5 bases, and 13 bases lay between the germline ends. CDR3 length: 13 amino acids. CDR1 PRHDT and CDR2 FYEKMQ come from the germline V gene (reference sequence). The CDR3 loop reads CASSRTGLHEQYF. DNA of the CDR3: TGTGCCAGCAGCCGAACAGGGTTACACGAGCAGTACTTC.

The chain links TRBV15 to TRBJ1-3, with 7 bases identical to TRBD1. The CDR3 extends over 15 amino acids. The V segment lost 3 bases and the J segment 8 bases; nucleotides outside the gene matches: 10. Germline CDR1 reads LNHNV; CDR2 reads YYDKDF (reference sequence). CDR3 residues: CATSSVDRASDTIYF. The DNA of the CDR3 is TGTGCCACCAGCAGTGTAGACAGGGCCTCTGACACCATATATTTT.

This chain connects TRBV5-8 to TRBJ2-7; 9 nucleotides agree with TRBD2. Germline trimming cut 5 bases from V and 2 bases from J; bases unmatched to any gene: 8. CDR3 length: 15 residues. Germline CDR1 reads SGHTS; CDR2 reads YDEGEE. The CDR3 reads CASRRAGGLPYEQYF. CDR3 coding DNA: TGTGCCAGCAGGCGAGCGGGGGGCCTTCCCTACGAGCAGTACTTC.

This chain connects TRBV11-2 to TRBJ2-7, with D unclear. This CDR3 is 16 amino acids long. Trimming left V 0 bases short and J 1 base short, with 13 bases between. The germline V gene has CDR1 SGHAT and CDR2 FQNNGV. This CDR3 is CASSLEWTVGSYEQYF. CDR3 in DNA: TGTGCCAGCAGCTTAGAGTGGACGGTAGGGTCCTACGAGCAGTACTTC.

V gene TRBV27 combines with J gene TRBJ2-7; unclear D gene. Germline CDR1 reads MNHEY; CDR2 reads SMNVEV (reference sequence). Between the trimmed V and J ends, which lost 2 bases and 3 bases, there was a span of 11 bases. This CDR3 comprises 14 residues. The CDR3 loop is CASSLKPEYYEQYF. CDR3 nucleotides: TGTGCCAGCAGTTTAAAGCCAGAGTACTACGAGCAGTACTTC.

The rearrangement links TRBV19 to TRBJ1-6, with D possibly TRBD1 on 5 matching bases. Per germline, CDR1 LNHDA and CDR2 SQIVND (reference sequence). V lost 0 bases and J lost 7, with 16 bases in between. The CDR3 loop spans 17 amino acids. The CDR3 sequence: CASSIEGPGTRNSPLHF. In nucleotides, the CDR3 is TGTGCCAGTAGTATAGAGGGGCCAGGAACTAGGAATTCACCCCTCCACTTT.

The CDR3 DNA follows: TGTGCCAGCACGGGACGCCGCACAGATACGCAGTATTTT. Its translation: CASTGRRTDTQYF. The chain couples TRBV2 to TRBJ2-3, with D perhaps being TRBD1 or TRBD2 (5 bases each). CDR1 and CDR2 (germline): SNHLY, FYNNEI. The CDR3 is 13 amino acids. Trimming took off 7 bases at V and 1 base at J, with 9 bases between the two ends. Full variable domain (remainder filled in from reference TRBV2 and TRBJ2-3): EPEVTQTPSHQVTQMGQEVILRCVPISNHLYFYWYRQILGQKVEFLVSFYNNEISEKSEIFDDQFSVERPDGSNFTLKIRSTKLEDSAMYFCASTGRRTDTQYFGPGTRLTVL.